This T cell receptor (beta chain) originates from a study of cytomegalovirus exposure and HLA in healthy donors. Broader study findings: Rare TCR sequences predominated, though certain public TCRs were found in many donors.

Worth noting for this clone: The antigen remains undetermined.

With 60 Vbeta and 13 Jbeta primers, the PCR was carried out. Profiling relied on immunoSEQ multiplex PCR, and the TCRdb table lists in-frame clones only, not all of them. This sample has 190,000 or so clones, with 82% found just once. The CDR3 spans 14 residues. The V and J ends lost 1 base and 2 bases respectively, with 9 bases between them. Germline loops: CDR1 LNHNV, CDR2 YYDKDF (reference sequence). The sample consisted of PBMCs. The chain joins TRBV15 to TRBJ2-7, with TRBD1 as a possible D gene (6 bases). This sequence was found in a woman in her fifties or sixties in good health and CMV-seropositive. The CDR3 region has the DNA TGTGCCACCAGCAGAGTCCAGGGGCCCTACGAGCAGTACTTC. It encodes CATSRVQGPYEQYF.